The entry below gives a single TCR beta chain sequence along with its context. Its antigen remains unidentified. These data originate in a study of cytomegalovirus exposure and HLA in healthy donors. PCR involved 60 Vbeta and 13 Jbeta primers. The protocol was immunoSEQ multiplex PCR, while the TCRdb copy is restricted to in-frame clones and leaves out a portion. The table has around 27,000 clones, about 64% seen once; the top ten hold 42%. The study, taken as a whole, reports: Reports described diagnosis of cytomegalovirus status by the classifier as highly specific and sensitive. CMV antigen specificity of a few CMV-associated chains was confirmed in vitro. About 90% or about 30% of the time was how often most TCR beta V segments were productive, according to an earlier analysis. The analysis excluded some indistinguishable V segments, including TRBV6-2 and TRBV6-3.

This CDR3 has 11 amino acids. Germline-derived CDR1 and CDR2 are MNHEY and SVGAGI. J lost 8 bases, V lost 6 bases, and 3 bases had no gene match. V is TRBV6-5 and J is TRBJ1-2; 7 bases are shared with TRBD1. This sequence originates from a male donor in good health and CMV-seropositive. Material for sequencing was PBMCs. The CDR3 bases are TGTGCCAGCAGGCGACAGGGAGGCTACACCTTC. Translation: CASRRQGGYTF.